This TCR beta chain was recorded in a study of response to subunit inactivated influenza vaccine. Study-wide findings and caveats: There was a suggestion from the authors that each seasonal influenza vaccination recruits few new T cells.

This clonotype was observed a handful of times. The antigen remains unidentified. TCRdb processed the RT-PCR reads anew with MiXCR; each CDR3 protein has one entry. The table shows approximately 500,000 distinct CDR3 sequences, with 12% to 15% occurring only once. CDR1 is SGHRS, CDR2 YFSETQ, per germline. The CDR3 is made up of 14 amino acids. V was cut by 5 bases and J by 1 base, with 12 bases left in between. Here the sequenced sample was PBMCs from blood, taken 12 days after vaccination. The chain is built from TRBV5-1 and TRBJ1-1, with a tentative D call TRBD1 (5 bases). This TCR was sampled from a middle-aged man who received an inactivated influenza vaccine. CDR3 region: CASRMGEWNTEAFF. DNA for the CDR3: TGCGCCAGCAGGATGGGGGAATGGAACACTGAAGCTTTCTTT.